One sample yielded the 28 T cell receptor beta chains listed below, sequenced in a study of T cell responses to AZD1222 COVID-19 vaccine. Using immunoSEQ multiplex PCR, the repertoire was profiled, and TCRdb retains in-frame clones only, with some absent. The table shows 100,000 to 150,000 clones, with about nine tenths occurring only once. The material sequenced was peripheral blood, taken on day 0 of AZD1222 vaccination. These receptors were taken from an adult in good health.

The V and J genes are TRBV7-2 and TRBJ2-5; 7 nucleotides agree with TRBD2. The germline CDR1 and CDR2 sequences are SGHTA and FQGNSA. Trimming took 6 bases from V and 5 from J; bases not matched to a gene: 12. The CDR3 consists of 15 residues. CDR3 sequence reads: CASSPSGGLGETQYF. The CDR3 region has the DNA TGTGCCAGCAGTCCTTCGGGGGGACTGGGGGAGACCCAGTACTTC. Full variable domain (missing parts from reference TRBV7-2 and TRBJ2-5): GAGVSQSPSNKVTEKGKDVELRCDPISGHTALYWYRQSLGQGLEFLIYFQGNSAPDKSGLPSDRFSAERTGGSVSTLTIQRTQQEDSAVYLCASSPSGGLGETQYFGPGTRLLVL.

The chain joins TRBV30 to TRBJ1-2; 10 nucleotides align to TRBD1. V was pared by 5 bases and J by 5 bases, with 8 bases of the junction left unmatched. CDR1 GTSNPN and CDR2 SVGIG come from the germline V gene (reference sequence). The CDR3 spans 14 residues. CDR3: CAWGLWDRGYGYTF. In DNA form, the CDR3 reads TGTGCCTGGGGCCTCTGGGACAGGGGATATGGCTACACCTTC.

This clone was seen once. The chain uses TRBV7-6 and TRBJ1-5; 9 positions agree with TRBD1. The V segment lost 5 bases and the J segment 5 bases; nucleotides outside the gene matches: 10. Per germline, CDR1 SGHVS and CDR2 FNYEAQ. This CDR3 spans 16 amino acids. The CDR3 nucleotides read TGTGCCAGCAGCAATCACTGGACAGGGGAAGATCAGCCCCAGCATTTT. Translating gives CASSNHWTGEDQPQHF.

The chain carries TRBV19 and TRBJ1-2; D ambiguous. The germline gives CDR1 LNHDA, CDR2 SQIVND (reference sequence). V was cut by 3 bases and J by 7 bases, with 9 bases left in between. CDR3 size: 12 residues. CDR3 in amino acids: CASSIRGGGYTF. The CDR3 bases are TGTGCCAGTAGTATTCGAGGAGGTGGCTACACCTTC.

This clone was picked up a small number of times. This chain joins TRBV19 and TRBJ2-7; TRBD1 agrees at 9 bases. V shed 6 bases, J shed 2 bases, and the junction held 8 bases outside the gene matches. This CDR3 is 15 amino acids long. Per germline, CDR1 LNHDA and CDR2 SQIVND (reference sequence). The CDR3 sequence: CASSQSRDRAYEQYF. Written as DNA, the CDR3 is TGTGCCAGTAGCCAGAGCCGGGACAGGGCCTACGAGCAGTACTTC.

Written as DNA, the CDR3 is TGTGCCAGCAGCCAAGAGCCCGGGCTGCTTCTTGAGACCCAGTACTTC. The encoded protein is CASSQEPGLLLETQYF. The chain carries TRBV3-1 (or the pseudogene TRBV3-2) and TRBJ2-5, with D unclear. CDR3 length: 16 residues. Germline V lookup: CDR1 LGHDT, CDR2 YNNKEL (reference sequence). Trimming cost V 0 bases and J 5 bases, with 16 bases left between them.

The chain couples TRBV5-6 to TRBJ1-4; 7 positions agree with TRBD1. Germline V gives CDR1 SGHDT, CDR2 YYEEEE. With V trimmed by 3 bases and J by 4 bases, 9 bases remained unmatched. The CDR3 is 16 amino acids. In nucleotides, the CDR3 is TGTGCCAGCAGCTCGGAGGGGGCGCCTGGTAATGAAAAACTGTTTTTT. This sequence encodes CASSSEGAPGNEKLFF.

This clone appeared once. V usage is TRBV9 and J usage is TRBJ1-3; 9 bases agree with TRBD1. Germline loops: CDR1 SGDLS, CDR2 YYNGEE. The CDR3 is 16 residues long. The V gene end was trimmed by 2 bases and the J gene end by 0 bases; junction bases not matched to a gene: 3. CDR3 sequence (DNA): TGTGCCAGCAGCGTGGACAGGGGCCTCTCTGGAAACACCATATATTTT. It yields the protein CASSVDRGLSGNTIYF.

The chain's CDR3 is CASSLGGTNSPLHF. Here the CDR3 DNA reads TGTGCCAGCAGTTTAGGAGGAACTAATTCACCCCTCCACTTT. V gene TRBV27 combines with J gene TRBJ1-6, with D hard to call. In germline, CDR1 is MNHEY, CDR2 SMNVEV (reference sequence). The CDR3 consists of 14 residues. V was pared by 2 bases and J by 6 bases, with 8 bases between.

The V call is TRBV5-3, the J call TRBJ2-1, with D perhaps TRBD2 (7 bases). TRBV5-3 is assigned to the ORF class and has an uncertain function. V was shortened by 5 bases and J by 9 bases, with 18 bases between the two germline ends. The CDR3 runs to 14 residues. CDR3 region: CARRSCGGPGEQFF. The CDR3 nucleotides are TGTGCCAGAAGGTCGTGCGGGGGCCCGGGTGAGCAGTTCTTC.

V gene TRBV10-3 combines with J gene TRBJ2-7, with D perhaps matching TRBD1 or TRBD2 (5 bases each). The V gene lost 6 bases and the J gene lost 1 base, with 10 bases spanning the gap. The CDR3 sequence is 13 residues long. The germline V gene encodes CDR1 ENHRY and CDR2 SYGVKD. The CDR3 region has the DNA TGTGCCATCAGGTGGGACCCATCCTACGAGCAGTACTTC. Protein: CAIRWDPSYEQYF.

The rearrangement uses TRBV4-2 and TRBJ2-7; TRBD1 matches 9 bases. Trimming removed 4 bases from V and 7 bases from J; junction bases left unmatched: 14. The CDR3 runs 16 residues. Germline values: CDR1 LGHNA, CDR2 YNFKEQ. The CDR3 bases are TGTGCCAGCAGCCCCAGGGGTCCACAGGGGGCGGGAGAGCAGTACTTC. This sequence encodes CASSPRGPQGAGEQYF.

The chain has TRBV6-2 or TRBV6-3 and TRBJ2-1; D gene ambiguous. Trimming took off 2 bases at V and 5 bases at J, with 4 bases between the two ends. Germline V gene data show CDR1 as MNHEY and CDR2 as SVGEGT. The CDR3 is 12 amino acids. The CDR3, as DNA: TGTGCCAGCAGTTACCCAAACAATGAGCAGTTCTTC. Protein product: CASSYPNNEQFF.

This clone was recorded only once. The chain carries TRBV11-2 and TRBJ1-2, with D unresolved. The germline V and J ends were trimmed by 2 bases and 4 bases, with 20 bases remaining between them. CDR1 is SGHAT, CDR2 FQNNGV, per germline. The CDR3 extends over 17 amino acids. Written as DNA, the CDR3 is TGTGCCAGCAGCTTATGGCAGGCTTCATCGAGGAGCTATGGCTACACCTTC. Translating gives CASSLWQASSRSYGYTF.

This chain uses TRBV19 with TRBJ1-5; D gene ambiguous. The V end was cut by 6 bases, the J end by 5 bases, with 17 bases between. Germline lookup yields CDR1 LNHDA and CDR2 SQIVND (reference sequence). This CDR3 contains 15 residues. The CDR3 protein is CASSRSQFVDQPQHF. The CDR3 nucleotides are TGTGCCAGTAGCCGGTCTCAATTCGTGGATCAGCCCCAGCATTTT.

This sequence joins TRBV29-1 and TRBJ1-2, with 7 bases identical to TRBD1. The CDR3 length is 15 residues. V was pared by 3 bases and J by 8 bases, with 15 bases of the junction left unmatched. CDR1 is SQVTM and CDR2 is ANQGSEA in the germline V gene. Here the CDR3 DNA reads TGCAGCGTTGACGGACAGGTCCAAACCCAGGAGGGCTACACCTTC. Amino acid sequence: CSVDGQVQTQEGYTF.

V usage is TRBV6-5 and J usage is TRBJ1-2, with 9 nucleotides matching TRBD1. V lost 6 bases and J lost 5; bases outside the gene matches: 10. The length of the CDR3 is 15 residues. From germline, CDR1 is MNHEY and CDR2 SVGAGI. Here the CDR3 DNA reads TGTGCCAGCAGGTTGGGACAGGGCTTTAGGTATGGCTACACCTTC. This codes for CASRLGQGFRYGYTF.

The DNA for the CDR3 is TGTGCCAGCAGCCGACCCCAAATAGAGGCCTACGAGCAGTACTTC. Translated, it gives CASSRPQIEAYEQYF. J is TRBJ2-7 and V is TRBV7-9; no definite D call. This CDR3 is built from 15 residues. The V gene lost 5 bases and the J gene lost 2 bases, with 16 bases spanning the gap. CDR1 is SEHNR, CDR2 FQNEAQ, per germline (reference sequence).

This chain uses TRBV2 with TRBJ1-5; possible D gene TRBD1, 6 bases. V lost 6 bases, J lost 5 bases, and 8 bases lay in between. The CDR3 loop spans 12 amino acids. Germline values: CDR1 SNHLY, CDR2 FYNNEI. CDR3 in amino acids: CASRAGDQPQHF. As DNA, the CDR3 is TGTGCCAGCAGGGCAGGGGATCAGCCCCAGCATTTT.

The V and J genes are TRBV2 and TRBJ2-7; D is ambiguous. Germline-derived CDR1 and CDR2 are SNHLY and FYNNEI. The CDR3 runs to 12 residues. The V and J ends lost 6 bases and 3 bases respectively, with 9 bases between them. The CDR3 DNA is TGTGCCAGCAGGGACGGGTTCTACGAGCAGTACTTC. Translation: CASRDGFYEQYF.

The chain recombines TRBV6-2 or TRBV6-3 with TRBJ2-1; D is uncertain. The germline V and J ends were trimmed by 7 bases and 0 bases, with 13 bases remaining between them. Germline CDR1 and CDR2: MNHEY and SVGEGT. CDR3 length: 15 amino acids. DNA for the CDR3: TGTGCCAGCACCCCCGTGGACGCCTCCTACAATGAGCAGTTCTTC. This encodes CASTPVDASYNEQFF.

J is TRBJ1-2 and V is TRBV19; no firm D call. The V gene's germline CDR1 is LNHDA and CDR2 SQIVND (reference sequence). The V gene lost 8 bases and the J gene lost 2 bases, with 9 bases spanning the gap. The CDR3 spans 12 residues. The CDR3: CASAGSNYGYTF. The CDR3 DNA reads TGTGCCAGTGCCGGGTCAAACTATGGCTACACCTTC.

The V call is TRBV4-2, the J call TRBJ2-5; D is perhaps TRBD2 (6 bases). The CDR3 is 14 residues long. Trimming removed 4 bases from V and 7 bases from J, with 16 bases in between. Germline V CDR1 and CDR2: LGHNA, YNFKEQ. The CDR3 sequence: CASSPEDYDGTQYF. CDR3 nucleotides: TGTGCCAGCAGCCCAGAGGACTACGACGGGACCCAGTACTTC.

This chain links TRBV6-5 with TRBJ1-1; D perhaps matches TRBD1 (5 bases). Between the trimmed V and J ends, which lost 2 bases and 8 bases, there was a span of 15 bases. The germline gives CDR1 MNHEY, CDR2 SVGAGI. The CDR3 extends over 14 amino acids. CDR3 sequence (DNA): TGTGCCAGCAGTTACGGGGACGGTGTGATGGAAGCTTTCTTT. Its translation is CASSYGDGVMEAFF.

CDR3 protein: CASIGRRNTIYF. The CDR3 DNA sequence: TGTGCCAGCATAGGGCGACGAAACACCATATATTTT. This rearrangement joins TRBV7-9 to TRBJ1-3; D ambiguous. The V end lost 7 bases, the J end lost 5 bases, and 9 bases lay between the germline ends. The CDR3 totals 12 residues. Germline assignment: CDR1 SEHNR and CDR2 FQNEAQ (reference sequence).

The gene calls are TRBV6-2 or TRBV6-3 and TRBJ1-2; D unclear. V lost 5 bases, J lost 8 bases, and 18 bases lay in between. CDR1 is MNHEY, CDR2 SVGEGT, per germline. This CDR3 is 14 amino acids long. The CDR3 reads CASSIGGPSPGYTF. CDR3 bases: TGTGCCAGCAGTATAGGTGGGCCAAGCCCGGGCTACACCTTC.

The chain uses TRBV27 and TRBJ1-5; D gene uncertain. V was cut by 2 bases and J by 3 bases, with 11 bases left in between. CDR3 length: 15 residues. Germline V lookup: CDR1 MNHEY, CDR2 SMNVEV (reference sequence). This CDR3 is CASSLNPDPNQPQHF. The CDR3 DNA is TGTGCCAGCAGTTTAAACCCGGACCCCAATCAGCCCCAGCATTTT.

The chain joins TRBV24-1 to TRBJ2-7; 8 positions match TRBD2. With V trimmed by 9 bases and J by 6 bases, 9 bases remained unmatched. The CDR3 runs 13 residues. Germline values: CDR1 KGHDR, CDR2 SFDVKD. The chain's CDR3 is CATRGGITSEQYF. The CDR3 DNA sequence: TGTGCCACCCGGGGGGGCATTACGAGCGAGCAGTACTTC.